A selection of T cell receptor beta chains follows, all from one sample in a study of blood T cell repertoires in COVID-19. The assay was immunoSEQ multiplex PCR, and TCRdb's table has in-frame clones only and misses some. The sample holds around 130,000 clones, 84% seen once. The sequenced material came from peripheral blood. These receptors were collected from a woman in her sixties with acute or convalescent COVID-19. Each CDR3 is given with its conserved first and last residue. D genes are given only for firm matches. Only part of the rows carry a size: once, few, many, or a class if the clone is expanded.

clone size	D gene	J gene	V gene	CDR3 length	CDR3 DNA	CDR3 protein
.	.	TRBJ1-3	TRBV2	14	TGTGCCAGCAGTATCGGGACACAAGGAAACACCATATATTTT	CASSIGTQGNTIYF
.	TRBD1	TRBJ2-1	TRBV5-1	14	TGCGCCAGCAGCACTGGACAGGGTCAGGAAGAGGTGATCTTC	CASSTGQGQEEVIF
once	.	TRBJ1-1	TRBV5-1	15	TGCGCCAGCAGCTTGTCTGAGAGCATGAACACTGAAGCTTTCTTT	CASSLSESMNTEAFF
.	.	TRBJ1-3	TRBV24-1	15	TGTGCCACCAGTGGGAGGGGTAGCGCTGGAAACACCATATATTTT	CATSGRGSAGNTIYF
.	.	TRBJ1-2	TRBV30	15	TGTGCCTGGAGTCTAATCCAGACCTCGGGCTATGGCTACACCTTC	CAWSLIQTSGYGYTF
.	.	TRBJ2-2	TRBV5-1	14	TGCGCCAGCAGCTTGGGCACAGATACCGGGGAGCTGTTTTTT	CASSLGTDTGELFF
.	TRBD1	TRBJ1-3	TRBV2	15	TGTGCCAGCAGGCCCCCGACAGGGGCTGGAAACACCATATATTTT	CASRPPTGAGNTIYF
.	.	TRBJ1-1	TRBV19	13	TGTGCCAGTATGGGGCCGTTGAACACTGAAGCTTTCTTT	CASMGPLNTEAFF
.	.	TRBJ1-2	TRBV6-5	11	TGTGCCAGCGGGACACTGAGGGGCTACACCTTC	CASGTLRGYTF
.	.	TRBJ1-1	TRBV10-3	14	TGTGCCATCAGTGGGGCTCAGGGGAACACTGAAGCTTTCTTT	CAISGAQGNTEAFF
.	TRBD1	TRBJ1-2	TRBV5-4	15	TGTGCCAGCAGCTCCGACAGGGGGAAAAGGGAAGGCTACACCTTC	CASSSDRGKREGYTF